This T cell receptor (beta chain) emerged from a study of shared clonotypes between healthy human individuals. The V segment lost 5 bases and the J segment 0 bases; nucleotides outside the gene matches: 9. Germline CDR1 SGHTA, CDR2 FQGNSA. CDR3 length equals 17 residues. Every subset had its genomic DNA shared out evenly among several immunoSEQ plates. Sequencing was performed with immunoSEQ multiplex PCR; in TCRdb, only in-frame clones are kept and a portion is missing. This sample has 1,500,000 or so clones, with roughly 98.5% found just once. The specimen was naive CD4+ T cells sorted from blood. Subset described: CD45RA+ positively selected. The source is a man aged 25-45 years in good health. The chain uses TRBV7-2 and TRBJ1-1; TRBD1 agrees at 10 bases. Here the CDR3 reads CASSHMDRGDMNTEAFF. The CDR3 nucleotides are TGTGCCAGCAGCCATATGGACAGGGGGGACATGAACACTGAAGCTTTCTTT.